These T cell receptor beta chains were read from a single sample in a study of blood T cell repertoires in COVID-19. Some clones are missing from TCRdb's copy, which holds only in-frame ones; the method was immunoSEQ multiplex PCR. The sample has fewer than 200,000 clones, approximately 92% seen once. The sample consisted of peripheral blood. All receptors come from a man aged 25 to 40 with COVID-19, enrolled during active disease. Both conserved end residues are part of each CDR3. The order of the fields is J gene, clone size, V gene, D gene, CDR3 protein, CDR3 DNA. The D gene is left open where the match is weak. The size entry is marked missing in some rows and otherwise reads once, few, many or a size class.

J: TRBJ2-7
size: .
V: TRBV28
D: .
CDR3: CASSSWTPPGYEQYF
DNA: TGTGCCAGCAGTTCGTGGACCCCTCCGGGATACGAGCAGTACTTC

J: TRBJ2-5
size: once
V: TRBV5-4
D: .
CDR3: CASSPPIQGSTETQYF
DNA: TGTGCCAGCAGCCCACCCATACAGGGAAGCACAGAGACCCAGTACTTC

J: TRBJ2-2
size: .
V: TRBV27
D: TRBD1
CDR3: CASRQGRNTGELFF
DNA: TGTGCCAGCAGACAGGGGAGGAACACCGGGGAGCTGTTTTTT

J: TRBJ2-3
size: .
V: TRBV6-2/TRBV6-3
D: TRBD1
CDR3: CASSPSPGQGTDTQYF
DNA: TGTGCCAGCAGCCCATCCCCGGGACAGGGCACAGATACGCAGTATTTT

J: TRBJ2-1
size: .
V: TRBV7-9
D: TRBD2
CDR3: CASSPGTSGTYNEQFF
DNA: TGTGCCAGCAGCCCCGGGACTAGCGGCACCTACAATGAGCAGTTCTTC

J: TRBJ1-5
size: .
V: TRBV2
D: .
CDR3: CASRETSNQPQHF
DNA: TGTGCCAGCAGGGAAACAAGCAATCAGCCCCAGCATTTT

J: TRBJ1-3
size: .
V: TRBV12-5
D: .
CDR3: CASGLRLWGDHSGNTIYF
DNA: TGTGCTAGTGGTTTGAGATTATGGGGCGATCACTCTGGAAACACCATATATTTT

J: TRBJ2-2
size: .
V: TRBV11-1
D: TRBD1
CDR3: CASSPDRANTGELFF
DNA: TGTGCCAGCAGCCCCGACAGGGCCAACACCGGGGAGCTGTTTTTT

J: TRBJ2-2
size: .
V: TRBV7-3
D: .
CDR3: CASSPLSVGELFF
DNA: TGTGCCAGCAGCCCGTTGAGTGTCGGGGAGCTGTTTTTT

J: TRBJ1-6
size: .
V: TRBV23-1
D: TRBD1
CDR3: CASSLGRQGEDSPLHF
DNA: TGCGCCAGCAGTCTCGGTCGACAGGGCGAGGATTCACCCCTCCACTTT

J: TRBJ1-1
size: .
V: TRBV29-1
D: TRBD1
CDR3: CSVRQGENTEAFF
DNA: TGCAGCGTTCGACAGGGGGAGAACACTGAAGCTTTCTTT

J: TRBJ1-5
size: .
V: TRBV7-9
D: .
CDR3: CASSSPDSAVEPQHF
DNA: TGTGCCAGCAGCTCACCGGACAGCGCGGTGGAGCCCCAGCATTTT

J: TRBJ2-7
size: .
V: TRBV19
D: .
CDR3: CASSIRGTIDYEQYF
DNA: TGTGCCAGTAGTATAAGGGGGACAATCGACTACGAGCAGTACTTC

J: TRBJ2-2
size: .
V: TRBV5-4
D: TRBD1
CDR3: CASSPTRGTVTGELFF
DNA: TGTGCCAGCAGCCCCACTAGGGGGACAGTCACCGGGGAGCTGTTTTTT

J: TRBJ1-6
size: .
V: TRBV21-1
D: .
CDR3: CASSKDSDRGWNSPLHF
DNA: TGTGCCAGCAGCAAAGACTCCGACAGGGGTTGGAATTCACCCCTCCACTTT

J: TRBJ2-5
size: once
V: TRBV14
D: TRBD1
CDR3: CASSGRTGGSETQYF
DNA: TGTGCCAGCAGCGGCCGGACAGGGGGCTCGGAGACCCAGTACTTC

J: TRBJ2-1
size: .
V: TRBV27
D: TRBD1
CDR3: CASSSPQPGGTDGLNEQFF
DNA: TGTGCCAGCAGCTCCCCCCAACCAGGGGGCACGGATGGACTCAATGAGCAGTTCTTC

J: TRBJ1-5
size: once
V: TRBV7-9
D: .
CDR3: CASSPGGSGNQPQHF
DNA: TGTGCCAGCAGCCCCGGGGGTTCGGGCAATCAGCCCCAGCATTTT

J: TRBJ1-1
size: .
V: TRBV29-1
D: TRBD1
CDR3: CSVLGTADPLGAFF
DNA: TGCAGCGTCCTTGGGACAGCGGATCCTCTTGGCGCTTTCTTT

J: TRBJ1-2
size: .
V: TRBV4-1
D: TRBD1
CDR3: CASSQDQQGTFGGYTF
DNA: TGCGCCAGCAGCCAAGATCAACAGGGGACCTTTGGTGGCTACACCTTC

J: TRBJ2-2
size: .
V: TRBV29-1
D: TRBD1
CDR3: CSALTGANTGELFF
DNA: TGCAGCGCCCTGACAGGGGCCAACACCGGGGAGCTGTTTTTT

J: TRBJ2-5
size: .
V: TRBV7-2
D: .
CDR3: CASSPKSRLPPWETQYF
DNA: TGTGCCAGCAGCCCCAAATCCCGACTACCACCGTGGGAGACCCAGTACTTC

J: TRBJ2-1
size: .
V: TRBV6-5
D: TRBD2
CDR3: CASSYLAGLNEQFF
DNA: TGTGCCAGCAGTTACCTAGCGGGCCTCAATGAGCAGTTCTTC

J: TRBJ1-2
size: .
V: TRBV10-1
D: .
CDR3: CASREQGAEWGYTF
DNA: TGCGCCAGCAGGGAACAGGGAGCGGAATGGGGCTACACCTTC

J: TRBJ2-2
size: .
V: TRBV14
D: .
CDR3: CASSQDLANTGELFF
DNA: TGTGCCAGCAGCCAAGACCTCGCGAACACCGGGGAGCTGTTTTTT

J: TRBJ2-1
size: .
V: TRBV7-2
D: TRBD1
CDR3: CASSSSGGEIDEQFF
DNA: TGTGCCAGCAGCTCCTCAGGGGGCGAGATCGATGAGCAGTTCTTC

J: TRBJ2-1
size: .
V: TRBV11-1
D: TRBD2
CDR3: CASSFSGSPYNEQFF
DNA: TGTGCCAGCAGCTTTAGCGGGAGCCCATACAATGAGCAGTTCTTC

J: TRBJ1-2
size: .
V: TRBV5-6
D: TRBD1
CDR3: CASSGLTGDGYTF
DNA: TGTGCCAGCAGCGGACTTACAGGGGATGGCTACACCTTC

J: TRBJ1-5
size: .
V: TRBV7-9
D: TRBD1
CDR3: CASSPGQGNQPQHF
DNA: TGTGCCAGCAGCCCGGGACAGGGGAATCAGCCCCAGCATTTT

J: TRBJ1-1
size: .
V: TRBV19
D: .
CDR3: CASSITGSIEAFF
DNA: TGTGCCAGTAGTATCACAGGTTCTATTGAAGCTTTCTTT

J: TRBJ2-2
size: .
V: TRBV6-6
D: TRBD2
CDR3: CASSRRGGLSGELFF
DNA: TGTGCCAGCAGCCGACGGGGGGGGTTGAGCGGGGAGCTGTTTTTT

J: TRBJ2-5
size: once
V: TRBV19
D: .
CDR3: CASRTGSRETQYF
DNA: TGTGCCAGTAGAACAGGTTCGAGAGAGACCCAGTACTTC

J: TRBJ1-4
size: .
V: TRBV5-6
D: TRBD1
CDR3: CASSTGTGREKLFF
DNA: TGTGCCAGCAGCACCGGGACAGGGCGTGAAAAACTGTTTTTT